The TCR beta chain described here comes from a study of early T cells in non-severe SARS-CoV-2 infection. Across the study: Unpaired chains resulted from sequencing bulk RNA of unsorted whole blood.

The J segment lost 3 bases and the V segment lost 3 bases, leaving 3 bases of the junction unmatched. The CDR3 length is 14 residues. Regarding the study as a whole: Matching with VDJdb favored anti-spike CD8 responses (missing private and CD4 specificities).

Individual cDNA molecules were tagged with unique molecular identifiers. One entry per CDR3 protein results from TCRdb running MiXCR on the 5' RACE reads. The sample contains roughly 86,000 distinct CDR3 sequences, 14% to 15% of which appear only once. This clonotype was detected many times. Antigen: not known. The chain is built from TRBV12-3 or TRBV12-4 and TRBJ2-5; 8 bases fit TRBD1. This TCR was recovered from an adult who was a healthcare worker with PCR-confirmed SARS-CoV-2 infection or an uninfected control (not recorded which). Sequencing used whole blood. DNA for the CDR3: TGTGCCAGCAGTTTCCGGGACAGGAAAGAGACCCAGTACTTC. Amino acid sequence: CASSFRDRKETQYF.